This T cell receptor beta chain was captured by sequencing in a study of blood T cell repertoires in COVID-19. Study details: The samples span acute and convalescent COVID-19 from the United States, Italy and Spain. From T cells, B-cell-depleted T cells, or PBMCs came the material, which was cDNA or gDNA.

The CDR3 runs 13 residues. Deletions cut 8 bases from V and 5 bases from J, with 13 bases between. CDR1 and CDR2 from the germline V gene are MNHEY and SVGAGI. Assay used: immunoSEQ multiplex PCR; TCRdb lists only in-frame clones, some missing. The data hold fewer than 250,000 clones, with more than 70% observed a single time. Clinical history reported by participants formed the basis on which cohorts were assigned. This sequence was found in a middle-aged woman with acute COVID-19. The sample consisted of PBMCs or T cells enriched from blood (not recorded which). V usage is TRBV6-5 and J usage is TRBJ1-5; D not certain. The CDR3 bases are TGTGCCAGCTCATTACGAACTTATCAGCCCCAGCATTTT. This gives the protein CASSLRTYQPQHF.